This TCR beta chain appears in the sequencing data of a study of T-cell reconstitution after alpha-beta-depleted transplantation in children. CDR1 and CDR2 (germline): SEHNR, FQNEAQ (reference sequence). V lost 2 bases and J lost 3, with 13 bases in between. The CDR3 runs 15 residues. Comment on this clonotype: Its target is not known.

As it was prepared, the TCRbeta library received unique molecular identifiers. In TCRdb, the PCR reads were re-called with MiXCR into one record per CDR3 protein. The sample includes 610,000 or so distinct CDR3 sequences, 20% to 30% of them seen just once. Points from the study as a whole: There were some patients whose high TCRbeta diversity at day 60 came from surviving recipient T cells and thymic progenitors. After transplant, at about two months, alpha-beta T cells were reportedly derived from several hundred expanded graft clones. T-cell numbers and diversity one year post-transplant derived largely from freshly generated T cells.

The J gene is TRBJ1-1, the V gene TRBV7-9, with D perhaps matching TRBD1 (6 bases). The source is a boy less than two years old with Wiskott-Aldrich syndrome, due to receive a stem cell transplant. The source was PBMCs, collected before TCRalphabeta/CD19-depleted stem cell transplant. CDR3 coding DNA: TGTGCCAGCAGCTTACCCAGGGGATGGTACACTGAAGCTTTCTTT. Translating it yields CASSLPRGWYTEAFF.